The next 16 T cell receptor beta chains were all read from a single sample in a study of blood T cells in healthy people across ages. PCR was performed a second time for roughly 7 to 11 cycles using a sample-barcoded 5' primer and a J-beta primer mix. TCRdb fed the 5' RACE reads into MiXCR, producing one record per CDR3 protein. This table has about 1.4 million distinct CDR3 sequences, around 59% appearing once. Sequencing was done on a sample of blood. These receptors were obtained from a man aged 18 to 29 in good health.

The table lists this clonotype with a few counts. The rearrangement links TRBV6-2 or TRBV6-3 to TRBJ1-1; D not certain. In germline, CDR1 is MNHEY, CDR2 SVGEGT. The CDR3 is 12 amino acids. The V end was cut by 6 bases, the J end by 6 bases, with 11 bases between. CDR3 residues: CASSPNNPEAFF. DNA for the CDR3: TGTGCCAGCAGCCCTAATAATCCTGAAGCTTTCTTT.

There are a few counts of this clonotype. The rearrangement links TRBV27 to TRBJ2-4, with 11 bases that match TRBD2. The J call could be wrong; TRBJ2-7 is a better fit for the DNA end. The CDR3 loop spans 15 amino acids. The germline V gene encodes CDR1 MNHEY and CDR2 SMNVEV (reference sequence). This CDR3 reads CASSSLAGGIGEQYF. For the CDR3, the DNA is TGTGCCAGCAGCTCCCTAGCGGGAGGTATTGGCGAGCAGTACTTC.

The rearrangement uses TRBV7-9 and TRBJ1-2; TRBD1 might be the D (5 bases). In germline, CDR1 is SEHNR, CDR2 FQNEAQ (reference sequence). V was shortened by 2 bases and J by 6 bases, with 13 bases between the two germline ends. The CDR3 is made up of 14 amino acids. CDR3 coding DNA: TGTGCCAGCAGCTTAATGGTCAGGGATAATGGCTACACCTTC. Its translation: CASSLMVRDNGYTF.

The sample holds a few counts of this clonotype. This chain connects TRBV4-1 to TRBJ2-7; 7 positions match TRBD1. This CDR3 has 14 amino acids. Germline lookup yields CDR1 MGHRA and CDR2 YSYEKL. Trimming cost V 4 bases and J 6 bases; bases outside gene matches: 9. The CDR3 loop is CASSRIRQGREQYF. The CDR3 DNA follows: TGCGCCAGCAGCCGAATCCGACAGGGACGCGAGCAGTACTTC.

This clonotype was seen more than once but under ten times. The genes are TRBV29-1 and TRBJ2-1; TRBD2 agrees at 9 bases. V gave up 0 bases and J gave up 3 bases; unmatched junction bases: 6. The length of the CDR3 is 16 residues. The V gene's germline CDR1 is SQVTM and CDR2 ANQGSEA. The CDR3 region has the DNA TGCAGCGTTGAAGATCGAGCAGCGGGGGGCTACAATGAGCAGTTCTTC. It specifies CSVEDRAAGGYNEQFF.

This clonotype was counted a single time. This chain joins TRBV24-1 and TRBJ2-3; 7 bases match TRBD1. Germline V CDR1 and CDR2: KGHDR, SFDVKD. This CDR3 is built from 14 residues. V gave up 11 bases and J gave up 3 bases; unmatched junction bases: 10. This CDR3 is CAIGSEGATDTQYF. CDR3 coding DNA: TGTGCCATCGGTTCCGAGGGGGCAACAGATACGCAGTATTTT.

J is TRBJ1-1 and V is TRBV27, with unresolved D. V was pared by 2 bases and J by 5 bases, with 9 bases between. The germline CDR1 and CDR2 sequences are MNHEY and SMNVEV (reference sequence). The CDR3 loop spans 13 amino acids. This CDR3 is CASSLIPQTEAFF. The CDR3 nucleotides are TGTGCCAGCAGTTTAATCCCCCAGACTGAAGCTTTCTTT.

CDR3 protein: CSARDGAGGAFF. The CDR3 DNA reads TGCAGTGCTAGAGACGGGGCAGGAGGAGCTTTCTTT. The chain recombines TRBV20-1 with TRBJ1-1; possible D gene TRBD1, 5 bases. The CDR3 has 12 amino acids. Germline loops: CDR1 DFQATT, CDR2 SNEGSKA (reference sequence). The V gene lost 0 bases and the J gene lost 10 bases, with 12 bases spanning the gap.

V usage is TRBV11-1 and J usage is TRBJ1-2, with D possibly matching TRBD1 (5 bases). The CDR3 runs to 18 residues. CDR1 is SGHAT and CDR2 is FQDESV in the germline V gene (reference sequence). V was cut by 4 bases and J by 5 bases, with 26 bases left in between. Here the CDR3 DNA reads TGTGCCAGCAGCTCCCCCCGGGGCCCACCGGGGGAGGCTTATGGCTACACCTTC. This gives the protein CASSSPRGPPGEAYGYTF. The whole variable domain, remainder taken from reference TRBV11-1 and TRBJ1-2, is EAEVAQSPRYKITEKSQAVAFWCDPISGHATLYWYRQILGQGPELLVQFQDESVVDDSQLPKDRFSAERLKGVDSTLKIQPAELGDSAMYLCASSSPRGPPGEAYGYTFGSGTRLTVV.

The V and J genes are TRBV6-5 and TRBJ2-4; 8 positions match TRBD2. Matching the DNA end better, TRBJ2-7 makes the J call doubtful. This CDR3 contains 14 residues. The germline V gene has CDR1 MNHEY and CDR2 SVGAGI. CDR3 region: CASNQQAGADEQYF. In DNA, the CDR3 is TGTGCCAGCAACCAACAAGCGGGAGCGGACGAGCAGTACTTC.

This chain uses TRBV28 with TRBJ2-5, with D unresolved. Germline CDR1 MDHEN, CDR2 SYDVKM. V lost 4 bases and J lost 3, with 15 bases in between. The CDR3 consists of 15 residues. The CDR3 nucleotides read TGTGCCAGCAGTTCGCAAGGACCCTGGGAAGAGACCCAGTACTTC. As protein: CASSSQGPWEETQYF.

The chain links TRBV5-1 to TRBJ1-2, with D tentatively TRBD1 (5 bases). CDR1 is SGHRS and CDR2 is YFSETQ in the germline V gene. V lost 2 bases and J lost 5, with 13 bases in between. This CDR3 has 14 amino acids. CDR3 sequence reads: CASSFRDGDYGYTF. The CDR3, as DNA: TGCGCCAGCAGCTTTCGGGACGGCGATTATGGCTACACCTTC.

Details on this clonotype: The junction does not match germline at one end; this may be a read error. This chain uses TRBV29-1 with TRBJ2-1; TRBD2 aligns across 8 bases. The germline gives CDR1 SQVTM, CDR2 ANQGSEA. CDR3 length equals 14 residues. As DNA, the CDR3 is TGCGGCGTTGAAGAACTGGCGGGGGGCGATGAGCAGTTCTTC. Its protein is CGVEELAGGDEQFF.

V is TRBV20-1 and J is TRBJ2-4; TRBD2 aligns across 12 bases. The end of the DNA fits TRBJ2-7 better, so the J call may be wrong. Germline loops: CDR1 DFQATT, CDR2 SNEGSKA (reference sequence). This CDR3 region has 15 residues. As DNA, the CDR3 is TGCAGTGCTAGTCAATGGACTAGCGGGGACTACGAGCAGTACTTC. It encodes CSASQWTSGDYEQYF.

The CDR3 nucleotides are TGTGCTAGTGGTGACTTCGGAGCGGGGGGGCTGACAGATACGCAGTATTTT. Protein product: CASGDFGAGGLTDTQYF. V gene TRBV12-5 combines with J gene TRBJ2-3; 10 bases fit TRBD2. V was clipped by 5 bases and J by 3 bases; unmatched bases: 11. CDR3 length: 17 residues. The V gene's germline CDR1 is LGHNT and CDR2 FRNRAP.

This clonotype was detected a few times. This chain uses TRBV27 with TRBJ2-7; 8 bases are a match to TRBD2. CDR3 size: 15 residues. V was clipped by 6 bases and J by 2 bases; unmatched bases: 9. CDR1 and CDR2 (germline): MNHEY, SMNVEV (reference sequence). CDR3 region: CASSLTTGGPYEQYF. The CDR3 DNA follows: TGTGCCAGCAGCCTTACCACGGGGGGGCCCTACGAGCAGTACTTC.